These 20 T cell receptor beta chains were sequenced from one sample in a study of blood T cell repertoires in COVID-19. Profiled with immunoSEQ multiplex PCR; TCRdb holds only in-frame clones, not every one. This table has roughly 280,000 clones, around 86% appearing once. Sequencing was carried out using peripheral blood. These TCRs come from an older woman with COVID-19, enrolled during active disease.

In DNA, the CDR3 is TGTGCCAGCAGCCGAACCGGGACAGGATACAATGAGCAGTTCTTC. Its translation is CASSRTGTGYNEQFF. The chain joins TRBV6-5 to TRBJ2-1, with TRBD1 matching over 8 bases. Trimming removed 6 bases from V and 4 bases from J; junction bases left unmatched: 8. Germline lookup yields CDR1 MNHEY and CDR2 SVGAGI. CDR3 length equals 15 residues.

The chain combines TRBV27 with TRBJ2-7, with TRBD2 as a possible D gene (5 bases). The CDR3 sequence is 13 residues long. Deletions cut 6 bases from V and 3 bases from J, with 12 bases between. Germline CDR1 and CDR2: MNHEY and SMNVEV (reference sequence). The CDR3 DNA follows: TGTGCCAGCAGCTCCCTAGCTGGCTACGAGCAGTACTTC. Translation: CASSSLAGYEQYF.

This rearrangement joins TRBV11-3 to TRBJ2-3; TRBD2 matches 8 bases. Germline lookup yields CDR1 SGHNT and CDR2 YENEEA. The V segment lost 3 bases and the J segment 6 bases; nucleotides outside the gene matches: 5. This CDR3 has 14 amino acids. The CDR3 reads CASSFGRAVDTQYF. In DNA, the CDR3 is TGTGCCAGCAGCTTCGGGAGGGCCGTGGATACGCAGTATTTT.

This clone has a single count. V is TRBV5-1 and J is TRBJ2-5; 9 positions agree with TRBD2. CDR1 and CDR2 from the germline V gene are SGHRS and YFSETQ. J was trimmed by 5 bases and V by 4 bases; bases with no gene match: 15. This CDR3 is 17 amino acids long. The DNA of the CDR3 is TGCGCCAGCAGCACCAAGAGTCATAGCGGGAGTTCGGAGACCCAGTACTTC. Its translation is CASSTKSHSGSSETQYF.

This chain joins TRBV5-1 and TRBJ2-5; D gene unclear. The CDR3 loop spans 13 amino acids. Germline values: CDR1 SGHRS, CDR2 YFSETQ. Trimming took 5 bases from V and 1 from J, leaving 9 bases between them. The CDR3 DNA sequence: TGCGCCAGCAGAGCCGGTCCCCAAGAGACCCAGTACTTC. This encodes CASRAGPQETQYF. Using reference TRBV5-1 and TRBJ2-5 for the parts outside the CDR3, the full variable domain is KAGVTQTPRYLIKTRGQQVTLSCSPISGHRSVSWYQQTPGQGLQFLFEYFSETQRNKGNFPGRFSGRQFSNSRSEMNVSTLELGDSALYLCASRAGPQETQYFGPGTRLLVL.

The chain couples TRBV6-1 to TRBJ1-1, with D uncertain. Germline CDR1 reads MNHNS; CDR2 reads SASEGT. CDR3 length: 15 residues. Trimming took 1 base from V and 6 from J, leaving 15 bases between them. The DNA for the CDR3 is TGTGCCAGCAGTGAAGGCCCCGGACTCATCGCTGAAGCTTTCTTT. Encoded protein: CASSEGPGLIAEAFF.

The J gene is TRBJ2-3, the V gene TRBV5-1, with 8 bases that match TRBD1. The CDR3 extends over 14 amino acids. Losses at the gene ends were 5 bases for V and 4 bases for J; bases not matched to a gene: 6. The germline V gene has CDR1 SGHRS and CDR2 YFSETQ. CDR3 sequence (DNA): TGCGCCAGCAGTCGAACGACAGGGGCAGATACGCAGTATTTT. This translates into CASSRTTGADTQYF.

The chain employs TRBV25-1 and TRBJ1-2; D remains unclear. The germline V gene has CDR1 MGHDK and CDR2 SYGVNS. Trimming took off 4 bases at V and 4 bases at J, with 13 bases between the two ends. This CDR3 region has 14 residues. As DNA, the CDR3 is TGTGCCAGCAGTGGCCGGGATCTGCCCTATGGCTACACCTTC. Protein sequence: CASSGRDLPYGYTF.

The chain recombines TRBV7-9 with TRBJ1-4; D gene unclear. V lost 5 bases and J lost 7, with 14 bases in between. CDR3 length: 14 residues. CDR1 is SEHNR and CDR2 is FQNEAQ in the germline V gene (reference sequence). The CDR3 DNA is TGTGCCAGCAGCCCGAGAGGCACTGTTGAAAAACTGTTTTTT. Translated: CASSPRGTVEKLFF.

CDR3 nucleotide sequence: TGTGCCAGCAGTTTGGGCAGGGGGCTGGGTCAGCCCCAGCATTTT. This encodes CASSLGRGLGQPQHF. This sequence joins TRBV28 and TRBJ1-5; TRBD1 aligns across 8 bases. CDR1 and CDR2 (germline): MDHEN, SYDVKM. CDR3 size: 15 residues. V shed 3 bases and J 6 bases; nucleotides not matched to a gene: 7.

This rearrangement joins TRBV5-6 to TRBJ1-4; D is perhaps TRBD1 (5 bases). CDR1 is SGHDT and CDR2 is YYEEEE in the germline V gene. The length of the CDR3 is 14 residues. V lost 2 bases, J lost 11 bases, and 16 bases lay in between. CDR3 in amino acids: CASSFSTQGGKLFF. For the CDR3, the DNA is TGTGCCAGCAGCTTCAGTACGCAGGGTGGGAAACTGTTTTTT.

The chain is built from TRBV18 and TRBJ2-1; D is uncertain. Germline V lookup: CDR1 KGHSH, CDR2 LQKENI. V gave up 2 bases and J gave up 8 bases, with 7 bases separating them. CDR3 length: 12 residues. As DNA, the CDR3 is TGTGCCAGCTCACCAGACTCCGATGAGCAGTTCTTC. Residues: CASSPDSDEQFF.

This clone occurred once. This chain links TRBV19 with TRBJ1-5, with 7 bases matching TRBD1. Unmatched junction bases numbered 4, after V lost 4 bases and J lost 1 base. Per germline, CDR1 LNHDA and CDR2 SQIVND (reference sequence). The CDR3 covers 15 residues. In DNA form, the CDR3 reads TGTGCCAGTAGTAACAGGGGTCTGAGCAATCAGCCCCAGCATTTT. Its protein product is CASSNRGLSNQPQHF.

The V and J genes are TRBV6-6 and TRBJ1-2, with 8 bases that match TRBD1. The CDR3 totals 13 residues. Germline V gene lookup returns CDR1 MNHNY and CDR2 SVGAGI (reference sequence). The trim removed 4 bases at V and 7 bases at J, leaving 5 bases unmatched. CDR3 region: CASSLQGDSGYTF. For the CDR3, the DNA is TGTGCCAGCAGTTTACAGGGGGACTCTGGCTACACCTTC.

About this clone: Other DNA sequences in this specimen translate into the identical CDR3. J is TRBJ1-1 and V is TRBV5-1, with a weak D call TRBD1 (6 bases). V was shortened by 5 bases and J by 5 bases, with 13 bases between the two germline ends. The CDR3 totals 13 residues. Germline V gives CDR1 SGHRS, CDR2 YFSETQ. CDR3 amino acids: CASSLQGRTEAFF. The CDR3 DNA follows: TGCGCCAGCAGTTTGCAGGGGAGAACTGAAGCTTTCTTT.

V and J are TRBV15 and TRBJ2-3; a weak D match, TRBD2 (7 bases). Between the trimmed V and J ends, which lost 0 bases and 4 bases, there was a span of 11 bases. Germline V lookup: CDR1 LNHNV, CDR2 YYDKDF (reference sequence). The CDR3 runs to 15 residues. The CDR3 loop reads CATSRDRGAADTQYF. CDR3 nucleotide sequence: TGTGCCACCAGCAGAGATCGGGGGGCCGCAGATACGCAGTATTTT.

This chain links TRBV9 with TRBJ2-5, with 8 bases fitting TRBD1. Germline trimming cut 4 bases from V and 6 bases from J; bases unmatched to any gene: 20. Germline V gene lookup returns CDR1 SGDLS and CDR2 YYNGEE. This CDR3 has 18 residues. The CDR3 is CASSSHGPGGAGLKTQYF. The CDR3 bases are TGTGCCAGCAGCTCACACGGGCCAGGGGGCGCCGGTTTGAAGACCCAGTACTTC.

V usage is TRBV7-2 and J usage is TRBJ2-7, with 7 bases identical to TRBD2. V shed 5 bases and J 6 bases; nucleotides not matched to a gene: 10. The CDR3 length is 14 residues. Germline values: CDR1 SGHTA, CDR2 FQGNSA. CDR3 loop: CASSPSRGGIEQYF. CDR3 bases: TGTGCCAGCAGCCCCTCCCGGGGAGGGATCGAGCAGTACTTC.

Here the CDR3 DNA reads TGTGCCAGCAGCCGAGGGGGTGGAGGCTACACCTTC. Protein: CASSRGGGGYTF. The chain joins TRBV6-5 to TRBJ1-2, with a weak D call TRBD1 (6 bases). The CDR3 runs 12 residues. Germline assignment: CDR1 MNHEY and CDR2 SVGAGI. Trimming pared 6 bases from V and 8 bases from J, leaving 13 bases between.

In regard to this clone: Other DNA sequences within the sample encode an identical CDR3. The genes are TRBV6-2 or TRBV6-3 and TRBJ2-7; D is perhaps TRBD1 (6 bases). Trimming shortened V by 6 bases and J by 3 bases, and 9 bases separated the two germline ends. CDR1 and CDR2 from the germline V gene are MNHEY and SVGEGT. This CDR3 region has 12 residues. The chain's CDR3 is CASSSQGYEQYF. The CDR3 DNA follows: TGTGCCAGCAGCTCACAGGGCTACGAGCAGTACTTC.